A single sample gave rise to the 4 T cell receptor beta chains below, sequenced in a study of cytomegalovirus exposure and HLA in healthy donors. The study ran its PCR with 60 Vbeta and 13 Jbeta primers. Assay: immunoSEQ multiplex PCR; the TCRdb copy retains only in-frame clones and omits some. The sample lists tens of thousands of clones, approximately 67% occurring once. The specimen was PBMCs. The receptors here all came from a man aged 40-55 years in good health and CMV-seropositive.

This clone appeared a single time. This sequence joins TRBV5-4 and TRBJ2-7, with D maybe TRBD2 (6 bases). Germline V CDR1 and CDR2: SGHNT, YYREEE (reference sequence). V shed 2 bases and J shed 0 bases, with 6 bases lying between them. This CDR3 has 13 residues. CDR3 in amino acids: CASSFSGSYEQYF. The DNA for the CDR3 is TGTGCCAGCAGCTTTAGCGGCTCCTACGAGCAGTACTTC.

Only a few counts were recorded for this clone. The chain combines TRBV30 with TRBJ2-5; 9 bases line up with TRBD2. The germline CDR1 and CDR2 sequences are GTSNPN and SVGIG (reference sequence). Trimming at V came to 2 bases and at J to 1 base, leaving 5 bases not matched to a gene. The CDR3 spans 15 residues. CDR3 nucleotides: TGTGCCTGGAGTATGCGGGGGGGGATCCAAGAGACCCAGTACTTC. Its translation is CAWSMRGGIQETQYF.

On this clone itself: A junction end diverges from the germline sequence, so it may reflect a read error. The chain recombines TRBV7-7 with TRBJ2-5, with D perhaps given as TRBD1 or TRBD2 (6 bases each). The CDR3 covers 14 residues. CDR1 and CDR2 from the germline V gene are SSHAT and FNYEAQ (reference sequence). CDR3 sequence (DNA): TGTGCTAGCAGCTTAGGGGGGAGGCAAGAGACCCAGTACTTC. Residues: CASSLGGRQETQYF.

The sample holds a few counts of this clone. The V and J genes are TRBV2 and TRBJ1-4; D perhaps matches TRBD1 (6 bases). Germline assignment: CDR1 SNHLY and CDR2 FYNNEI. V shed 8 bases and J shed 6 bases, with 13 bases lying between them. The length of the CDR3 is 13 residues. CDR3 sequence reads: CASRGGLDEKLFF. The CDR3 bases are TGTGCCAGCCGGGGGGGGCTCGATGAAAAACTGTTTTTT.